Detailed here is one T cell receptor beta chain. What it binds is unknown. This specimen comes from a study of response to subunit inactivated influenza vaccine. Study-wide findings and caveats: Seasonal influenza vaccination, on each occasion, was suggested by the authors to recruit few new T cells.

The V end lost 1 base, the J end lost 0 bases, and 3 bases lay between the germline ends. CDR3 length: 14 residues. The germline gives CDR1 KGHDR, CDR2 SFDVKD. TCRdb passed the RT-PCR reads through MiXCR, listing each CDR3 protein once. The sample holds approximately 700,000 distinct CDR3 sequences, approximately 14% seen once. The origin of this receptor is a man aged 45-65 years who received an inactivated influenza vaccine. The V gene is TRBV24-1, the J gene TRBJ1-5; D gene unclear. The sequencing here drew on PBMCs from blood, taken 14 days before vaccination. The CDR3 DNA follows: TGTGCCACCAGTGATTTTTATAGCAATCAGCCCCAGCATTTT. Amino acids: CATSDFYSNQPQHF.